The entry below gives a single TCR beta chain sequence along with its context. One end of the junction is discordant with germline, which a read error may explain. This entry comes from a study of blood T cells in healthy people across ages. It was with a sample-barcoded 5' primer and a J-beta primer mix that a second PCR of roughly 6 to 12 cycles was run. One entry per CDR3 protein results from TCRdb running MiXCR on the 5' RACE reads. Of more than 650,000 distinct CDR3 sequences in the sample, approximately 22% were seen once. The length of the CDR3 is 15 residues. Germline loops: CDR1 SGDLS, CDR2 YYNGEE.

The sequenced sample consisted of blood. The V and J genes are TRBV9 and TRBJ1-2; D unclear. This TCR was recovered from a man in his 70s in good health. CDR3 protein: CASSVDLAENYGYTF. The CDR3 DNA is TGTGCCAGTAGCGTAGATCTGGCAGAAAACTATGGCTACACCTTC.